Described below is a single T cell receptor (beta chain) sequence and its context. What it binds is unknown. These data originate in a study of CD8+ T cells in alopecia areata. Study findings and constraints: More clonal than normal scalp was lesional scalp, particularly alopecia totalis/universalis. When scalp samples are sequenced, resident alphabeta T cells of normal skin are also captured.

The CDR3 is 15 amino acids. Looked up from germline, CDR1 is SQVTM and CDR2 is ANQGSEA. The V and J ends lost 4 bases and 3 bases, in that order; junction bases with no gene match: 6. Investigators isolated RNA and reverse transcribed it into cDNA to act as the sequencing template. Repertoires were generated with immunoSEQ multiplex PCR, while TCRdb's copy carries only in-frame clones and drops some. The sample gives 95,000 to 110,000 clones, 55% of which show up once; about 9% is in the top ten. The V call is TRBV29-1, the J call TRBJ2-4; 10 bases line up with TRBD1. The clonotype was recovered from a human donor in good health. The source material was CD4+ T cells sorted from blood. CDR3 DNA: TGCAGCGTTGTGACAGGGGGCAGGGACAAAAACATTCAGTACTTC. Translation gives CSVVTGGRDKNIQYF.